The 21 T cell receptor beta chains in this list originate from one sample, sequenced in a study of blood T cell repertoires in COVID-19. Sequencing was performed with immunoSEQ multiplex PCR; in TCRdb, only in-frame clones are kept and a portion is missing. The profile shows roughly 150,000 clones, approximately 90% of them singletons. Sequencing was carried out using peripheral blood. The receptors were gathered from a man aged 50-59 years who had recovered from COVID-19.

This clone has only a few counts. This chain uses TRBV20-1 with TRBJ2-2; perhaps TRBD2 as D (5 bases). CDR3 length equals 15 residues. The germline gives CDR1 DFQATT, CDR2 SNEGSKA (reference sequence). Deletions cut 3 bases from V and 10 bases from J, with 21 bases between. CDR3 in amino acids: CSASRGGSVWEELFF. DNA for the CDR3: TGCAGTGCTAGTCGCGGTGGGAGCGTATGGGAGGAGCTGTTTTTT.

V gene TRBV28 combines with J gene TRBJ2-1; TRBD2 might be the D (7 bases). This CDR3 comprises 12 residues. V gave up 4 bases and J gave up 12 bases, with 13 bases separating them. Germline V gives CDR1 MDHEN, CDR2 SYDVKM. The CDR3 region has the DNA TGTGCCAGCAGTTCAGGGGCGGGGGTGCAGTTCTTC. This translates into CASSSGAGVQFF.

This clone occurred a few times. This chain uses TRBV3-1 (or the pseudogene TRBV3-2) with TRBJ1-2; TRBD1 is a possible D gene (6 bases). This CDR3 has 17 residues. The V gene's germline CDR1 is LGHDT and CDR2 YNNKEL (reference sequence). V lost 6 bases and J lost 6, with 26 bases in between. The CDR3 spells CASSPENTHGGRNGYTF. The DNA of the CDR3 is TGTGCCAGCAGTCCGGAAAATACTCATGGGGGCAGGAATGGCTACACCTTC.

The table lists this clone with a count of one. The V call is TRBV7-2, the J call TRBJ2-5; D gene unclear. Trimming left V 6 bases short and J 1 base short, with 9 bases between. The germline CDR1 and CDR2 sequences are SGHTA and FQGNSA. The CDR3 runs 13 residues. The CDR3 spells CASRFTGQETQYF. The CDR3 DNA reads TGTGCCAGCAGGTTCACGGGCCAAGAGACCCAGTACTTC.

This clone has only a few counts. This sequence joins TRBV15 and TRBJ2-7; TRBD1 aligns across 7 bases. Germline assignment: CDR1 LNHNV and CDR2 YYDKDF (reference sequence). The CDR3 has 15 amino acids. Trimming removed 1 base from V and 0 bases from J; junction bases left unmatched: 3. DNA of the CDR3: TGTGCCACCAGCAGAGCCGGGACAGCCTCCTACGAGCAGTACTTC. It encodes CATSRAGTASYEQYF.

This chain joins TRBV5-4 and TRBJ2-1; tentative D call: TRBD2 (5 bases). Trimming stripped 0 bases from V and 9 bases from J, with 13 bases between. The germline V gene encodes CDR1 SGHNT and CDR2 YYREEE (reference sequence). This CDR3 is built from 14 residues. CDR3 nucleotide sequence: TGTGCCAGCAGCTTGGAGCTAGCAGGTGGTGAGCAGTTCTTC. This codes for CASSLELAGGEQFF.

The chain employs TRBV2 and TRBJ2-3; D is possibly TRBD2 (5 bases). The CDR3 contains 13 residues. The germline CDR1 and CDR2 sequences are SNHLY and FYNNEI. Trimming removed 7 bases at V and 1 base at J, with 9 bases between. The CDR3 DNA is TGTGCCAGCACTCGGACTGGCACAGATACGCAGTATTTT. It specifies CASTRTGTDTQYF.

This clone was observed a single time. The chain has TRBV7-2 and TRBJ1-5; D is unresolved. Germline lookup yields CDR1 SGHTA and CDR2 FQGNSA. The CDR3 runs 15 residues. V was cut by 6 bases and J by 4 bases, with 16 bases left in between. The CDR3 DNA is TGTGCCAGCAGGGCGGTCCCCAACGGGAATCAGCCCCAGCATTTT. It yields the protein CASRAVPNGNQPQHF.

The chain combines TRBV6-6 with TRBJ2-7, with 9 bases identical to TRBD1. The V and J ends lost 7 bases and 5 bases, in that order; junction bases with no gene match: 3. The CDR3 consists of 12 residues. CDR1 MNHNY and CDR2 SVGAGI come from the germline V gene (reference sequence). CDR3 region: CASTRQGDEQYF. The CDR3 DNA follows: TGTGCCAGCACACGACAGGGGGACGAGCAGTACTTC.

The chain couples TRBV18 to TRBJ1-1; D is unclear. The germline V and J ends were trimmed by 4 bases and 2 bases, with 5 bases remaining between them. The CDR3 contains 12 residues. The germline gives CDR1 KGHSH, CDR2 LQKENI. This CDR3 is CASSLQNTEAFF. Here the CDR3 DNA reads TGTGCCAGCTCACTTCAAAACACTGAAGCTTTCTTT. Full variable domain (rest looked up from reference TRBV18 and TRBJ1-1): NAGVMQNPRHLVRRRGQEARLRCSPMKGHSHVYWYRQLPEEGLKFMVYLQKENIIDESGMPKERFSAEFPKEGPSILRIQQVVRGDSAAYFCASSLQNTEAFFGQGTRLTVV.

In this sample, this clone turned up once. The V and J genes are TRBV3-1 (or the pseudogene TRBV3-2) and TRBJ2-5, with D possibly being TRBD2 (6 bases). The V gene lost 3 bases and the J gene lost 1 base, with 15 bases spanning the gap. Germline lookup yields CDR1 LGHDT and CDR2 YNNKEL (reference sequence). The CDR3 spans 16 residues. In nucleotides, the CDR3 is TGTGCCAGCAGCCAGGGGACGGTGGGGGGCCAAGAGACCCAGTACTTC. As protein: CASSQGTVGGQETQYF.

The table lists this clone with a few counts. The V and J genes are TRBV7-2 and TRBJ1-1; the D gene is possibly TRBD1 (6 bases). The germline V gene has CDR1 SGHTA and CDR2 FQGNSA. The germline V and J ends were trimmed by 3 bases and 1 base, with 9 bases remaining between them. The CDR3 runs to 14 residues. CDR3 sequence: CASSFQGQNTEAFF. CDR3 DNA: TGTGCCAGCAGCTTCCAGGGACAGAACACTGAAGCTTTCTTT.

The chain links TRBV5-4 to TRBJ1-2; 7 nucleotides line up with TRBD1. Germline trimming cut 3 bases from V and 4 bases from J; bases unmatched to any gene: 9. This CDR3 has 15 residues. The germline CDR1 and CDR2 sequences are SGHNT and YYREEE (reference sequence). The CDR3 region is CASSSGYPGGYGYTF. As DNA, the CDR3 is TGTGCCAGCAGCTCCGGATATCCAGGGGGCTATGGCTACACCTTC.

The chain joins TRBV5-5 to TRBJ2-7; 11 nucleotides align to TRBD2. CDR3 length: 16 residues. V lost 4 bases to trimming and J lost 4 bases; unmatched junction nucleotides: 10. Germline-derived CDR1 and CDR2 are SGHKS and YYEKEE (reference sequence). The CDR3 coding sequence is TGTGCCAGCAGCCCTTTACTAGCGGGGGATATTTACGAGCAGTACTTC. It yields the protein CASSPLLAGDIYEQYF.

The count of this clone is one. The chain combines TRBV9 with TRBJ1-1; 11 nucleotides match TRBD1. The CDR3 runs 16 residues. V was clipped by 0 bases and J by 1 base; unmatched bases: 2. Germline assignment: CDR1 SGDLS and CDR2 YYNGEE. The CDR3 loop reads CASSVVGQGANTEAFF. The CDR3 coding sequence is TGTGCCAGCAGCGTAGTAGGACAGGGGGCGAACACTGAAGCTTTCTTT.

The chain employs TRBV7-2 and TRBJ1-2, with D tentatively TRBD1 (5 bases). From germline, CDR1 is SGHTA and CDR2 FQGNSA. The ends were cut back, 5 bases at V and 6 bases at J, with 16 bases in the middle. CDR3 size: 14 residues. The CDR3 sequence is CASSPSSGDHGYTF. The CDR3, as DNA: TGTGCCAGCAGCCCTTCCTCGGGGGACCATGGCTACACCTTC.

The CDR3 nucleotides read TGTGCCAGCAGCAAAGCGCAGGGCCTGGTGACCCAGTACTTC. Translating gives CASSKAQGLVTQYF. The chain combines TRBV21-1 with TRBJ2-5; the listed D gene, TRBD1, was not tested against the DNA. TRBV21-1 has pseudogene status. There are 14 residues in the CDR3.

V usage is TRBV5-1 and J usage is TRBJ2-3; perhaps TRBD1 as D (6 bases). The germline V and J ends were trimmed by 0 bases and 4 bases, with 12 bases remaining between them. CDR3 size: 15 residues. Germline V lookup: CDR1 SGHRS, CDR2 YFSETQ. CDR3 coding DNA: TGCGCCAGCAGCTTGGGAAAAGGGGGTGCAGATACGCAGTATTTT. This codes for CASSLGKGGADTQYF.

This sequence joins TRBV9 and TRBJ2-3; 8 bases match TRBD2. The CDR3 is 16 residues long. Trimming cost V 0 bases and J 2 bases; bases outside gene matches: 5. The germline CDR1 and CDR2 sequences are SGDLS and YYNGEE. The CDR3 region is CASSVAGGLFTDTQYF. CDR3 DNA sequence: TGTGCCAGCAGCGTAGCGGGGGGGCTTTTCACAGATACGCAGTATTTT.

The chain recombines TRBV30 with TRBJ2-5, with a tentative D call TRBD1 (5 bases). The germline CDR1 and CDR2 sequences are GTSNPN and SVGIG (reference sequence). The V end was cut by 3 bases, the J end by 6 bases, with 11 bases between. This CDR3 is built from 12 residues. In DNA form, the CDR3 reads TGTGCCTGGAGGGCCGACAGTAAGACCCAGTACTTC. This translates into CAWRADSKTQYF.

The gene calls are TRBV6-6 and TRBJ2-7, with 10 bases aligning to TRBD1. The V and J ends lost 2 bases and 10 bases, in that order; junction bases with no gene match: 5. The CDR3 runs 13 residues. Germline values: CDR1 MNHNY, CDR2 SVGAGI (reference sequence). CDR3 sequence reads: CASSYVRDRGQYF. The CDR3 DNA reads TGTGCCAGCAGTTACGTCCGGGACAGGGGACAGTACTTC.